The rows below give T cell receptor beta chains drawn from one sample of a study of T-cell memory formation after mild COVID-19. One entry per CDR3 protein, called by TCRdb with MiXCR from the 5' RACE reads. The profile shows hundreds of thousands of distinct CDR3 sequences, about a fifth of them singletons. Sequencing was carried out using PBMCs or a T cell subset sorted from them (not recorded which). Receptor source: an adult woman who had mild COVID-19 (a few samples of this study predate the infection). Cell type and time point are not known. Each CDR3 is given with its conserved first and last residue. Clone sizes are given selectively: once, few, many, or a class where the clone is expanded.

abundance,len,v_gene,j_gene,CDR3aa
few,13,TRBV3-1,TRBJ1-2,CASSQVGRGGYTF
many,13,TRBV12-3/TRBV12-4,TRBJ1-2,CASTPGGNYGYTF
once,14,TRBV11-2,TRBJ2-3,CASSSELVDDTQYF
-,16,TRBV9,TRBJ1-4,CASSVQPGQLNEKLFF
few,15,TRBV5-5,TRBJ2-7,CASSLAAGRFYEQYF
-,14,TRBV7-2,TRBJ2-3,CASSTRASTDTQYF
-,21,TRBV30,TRBJ2-5,CAWSPSRGPAAYEPTKGTQYF
-,14,TRBV6-2/TRBV6-3,TRBJ1-2,CASSYVAAPGGYTF
-,16,TRBV20-1,TRBJ2-7,CSASPGGSGRGREQYF
few,18,TRBV10-3,TRBJ2-7,CAISESWDRGRGAYEQYF
-,13,TRBV18,TRBJ1-1,CASSPRGQAEAFF
-,15,TRBV2,TRBJ2-5,CASSEARGAIQTQYF
-,14,TRBV6-2/TRBV6-3,TRBJ1-1,CASSFDRVGTEAFF
few,12,TRBV20-1,TRBJ1-1,CSAVGRVGEAFF
-,19,TRBV4-3,TRBJ2-1,CASSQARGMREDQYNEQFF
few,15,TRBV30,TRBJ2-3,CAWTRSGGSTDTQYF
-,15,TRBV9,TRBJ1-1,CASSVGQGPDTEAFF
many,15,TRBV5-1,TRBJ2-3,CASSATGTSTDTQYF
few,18,TRBV19,TRBJ1-4,CASSIDLRQGPLNEKLFF
-,15,TRBV11-2,TRBJ1-1,CASSPLTPSNTEAFF
many,12,TRBV29-1,TRBJ1-1,CSVVPGNTEAFF
-,14,TRBV12-3/TRBV12-4,TRBJ2-4,CASSYLRLEGIQYF
-,15,TRBV11-3,TRBJ2-2,CASSLGGSETGELFF
-,14,TRBV19,TRBJ1-2,CASRFSGTEDGYTF
-,16,TRBV5-1,TRBJ2-3,CASSTATSGGIDTQYF
-,14,TRBV20-1,TRBJ2-7,CSARTAGRPYEQYF
many,13,TRBV12-3/TRBV12-4,TRBJ2-7,CASSWDSSYEQYF
few,15,TRBV18,TRBJ1-1,CASSPGRGLDTEAFF
-,16,TRBV3-1,TRBJ2-3,CASSKRGQGRTDTQYF
few,18,TRBV6-5,TRBJ2-7,CASSYFVPGQGALDEQYF
few,12,TRBV18,TRBJ2-1,CASSPAGGEQFF
-,12,TRBV20-1,TRBJ2-7,CSAFRSSYEQYF
few,14,TRBV11-2,TRBJ1-1,CASSPFLRDDEAFF
few,15,TRBV27,TRBJ2-1,CASSLAGGIINEQFF
-,16,TRBV12-3/TRBV12-4,TRBJ2-1,CASSSRAGEAWREQFF
once,15,TRBV18,TRBJ1-2,CASSPETFTSYGYTF
few,16,TRBV7-2,TRBJ2-7,CASSLSANTGFYEQYF
few,13,TRBV10-3,TRBJ2-5,CAITRREGETQYF
few,12,TRBV24-1,TRBJ2-1,CATRQAMGEQFF
-,17,TRBV6-2/TRBV6-3,TRBJ2-2,CASSYSEGGPDTGELFF
-,17,TRBV20-1,TRBJ2-1,CSARDTSGQSSYNEQFF
few,16,TRBV18,TRBJ1-4,CASSPPIRPRGEKLFF
few,17,TRBV21-1,TRBJ2-1,CASSSRTGDLSYNEQFF
-,14,TRBV9,TRBJ2-7,CASSVSRQGWEQYF
few,12,TRBV6-1,TRBJ1-2,CASSLDLYGYTF
-,16,TRBV6-5,TRBJ2-1,CASRVTGTSSYNEQFF
-,14,TRBV6-5,TRBJ2-2,CASSYSRGPGELFF
-,12,TRBV12-3/TRBV12-4,TRBJ1-2,CASSPGTGGYTF
-,13,TRBV6-2/TRBV6-3,TRBJ1-2,CASRMDRADGYTF